The rows below give T cell receptor beta chains drawn from one sample of a study of PD-1 blockade in classical Hodgkin lymphoma. Some clones are missing from TCRdb's copy, which holds only in-frame ones; the method was immunoSEQ multiplex PCR. The sample records 23,000 or so clones, over 65% being singletons. The starting material was peripheral blood mononuclear cells (PBMCs), obtained before the fourth cycle of nivolumab. These receptors originate from a human donor with classical Hodgkin lymphoma. Both conserved end residues are part of each CDR3. The D gene is left open where the match is weak. Clone size is stated in some rows and not others, as once, few, many or a class when expanded.

once	TRBJ2-3	-	TRBV9	TGTGCCAGCAGCGTATCAGGGACTAGCACAGATACGCAGTATTTT	CASSVSGTSTDTQYF
few	TRBJ2-7	TRBD1	TRBV9	TGTGCCAGCAGGCGACTCTACTCCTCCGGGACAGCGTCCTACGAGCAGTACTTC	CASRRLYSSGTASYEQYF
few	TRBJ1-1	-	TRBV18	TGTGCCAGCTCCCGCACTCCCGGGGCAATATTCGAGGCTTTCTTT	CASSRTPGAIFEAFF
-	TRBJ2-1	TRBD2	TRBV5-1	TGCGCCAGCAGCTTGGGTTGGCTAGCGGGGGGGCCCGCTGGGAATGAGCAGTTCTTC	CASSLGWLAGGPAGNEQFF
-	TRBJ1-2	-	TRBV19	TGTGCCAGTAGTAATAAGGGAACCTATGGCTACACCTTC	CASSNKGTYGYTF
-	TRBJ1-2	TRBD1	TRBV18	TGTGCCAGCTCACCACAGGGGGCTGACTATGGCTACACCTTC	CASSPQGADYGYTF
-	TRBJ1-1	-	TRBV5-6	TGTGCCAGCAGCTTGGTTCTGGGGTGGACTGAAGCTTTCTTT	CASSLVLGWTEAFF
few	TRBJ2-1	TRBD2	TRBV27	TGTGCCAGCAGCGAGACTAGCGGGAGTCCTCAAGGTGAGCAGTTCTTC	CASSETSGSPQGEQFF
-	TRBJ2-2	TRBD2	TRBV5-1	TGCGCCAACAAAGCGGGGGAGACCGGGGAGCTGTTTTTT	CANKAGETGELFF
once	TRBJ2-7	TRBD1	TRBV9	TGTGCCAGCAGCGTAGCTCAGGGGGCTTCCGAGCAGTACTTC	CASSVAQGASEQYF
-	TRBJ2-3	-	TRBV5-1	TGCGCCAGCAGCTTGGCCGCGGGGCCAGGGATTCCAGATACGCAGTATTTT	CASSLAAGPGIPDTQYF
-	TRBJ2-5	TRBD1	TRBV6-1	TGTGCCAGCAGTGGGAACAACAGACAGGGACGGGGAGAGACCCAGTACTTC	CASSGNNRQGRGETQYF
many	TRBJ1-2	-	TRBV27	TGTGCCAGCAGTTTAGGGGGCAAGGGAGGGAGAGGCTACACCTTC	CASSLGGKGGRGYTF
-	TRBJ2-7	TRBD2	TRBV19	TGTGCCAGTAGTATCTCCATTTTTTGGCGGGAGAGCTCCTACGAGCAGTACTTC	CASSISIFWRESSYEQYF
-	TRBJ1-1	TRBD1	TRBV30	TGTGCCTGGCAGGGGGCAGGCACTGAAGCTTTCTTT	CAWQGAGTEAFF
-	TRBJ2-7	TRBD1	TRBV6-6	TGTGCCAGCAGTGGGGACAGGGCGGCCTACGAGCAGTACTTC	CASSGDRAAYEQYF
-	TRBJ2-1	-	TRBV5-6	TGTGCCAGCAGCTTGGGACGGGGGTGGCATGAGCAGTTCTTC	CASSLGRGWHEQFF
-	TRBJ2-5	TRBD1	TRBV30	TGTGCCTGGAGTGTACCGGACAGGGGGCAAGAGACCCAGTACTTC	CAWSVPDRGQETQYF
-	TRBJ2-3	-	TRBV7-2	TGTGCCAGCAGCTCGACCCGTGGCGGGACCCATACGCAGTATTTT	CASSSTRGGTHTQYF
-	TRBJ2-3	-	TRBV7-7	TGTGCTAGCAGCTTAGCGGAACTGGGTTCGGGTCTCGATACGCAGTATTTT	CASSLAELGSGLDTQYF
-	TRBJ1-5	-	TRBV19	TGTGCCACGGGGTGGGTAAATAGCAATCAGCCCCAGCATTTT	CATGWVNSNQPQHF
-	TRBJ2-5	TRBD1	TRBV4-1	TGCGCCAGCAGCCTTAGCGAACCGGGACAGGGGGCGCGGAAGACCCAGTACTTC	CASSLSEPGQGARKTQYF
-	TRBJ2-1	-	TRBV19	TGTGCCAGTAGTCCCCAGGGCAGCATCTACTCCTACAATGAGCAGTTCTTC	CASSPQGSIYSYNEQFF
-	TRBJ2-3	TRBD2	TRBV7-2	TGTGCCAGCAGCCGCCTCAGGGCGGGAGGGACAGATACGCAGTATTTT	CASSRLRAGGTDTQYF
-	TRBJ2-5	-	TRBV6-5	TGTGCCAGCGAGACAACAGGGGACGGGAGAGAGACCCAGTACTTC	CASETTGDGRETQYF
-	TRBJ2-1	TRBD1	TRBV5-4	TGTGCCAGCAGCTTGGCCGACAGGGGGCACAATGAGCAGTTCTTC	CASSLADRGHNEQFF
-	TRBJ2-3	TRBD1	TRBV4-1	TGCGCCAGCAGATCTCTAGGGGACAGTTACACAGATACGCAGTATTTT	CASRSLGDSYTDTQYF
once	TRBJ2-2	TRBD2	TRBV6-1	TGTGCCAGCAGTGCCCGGGACTACCCTACCGGGGAGCTGTTTTTT	CASSARDYPTGELFF